The T cell receptor (beta chain) under discussion was sequenced for a study of blood T cell repertoires in COVID-19. The CDR3 sequence is 15 residues long. The V and J ends lost 3 bases and 10 bases respectively, with 16 bases between them. Germline V gene sequence: CDR1 LNHDA, CDR2 SQIVND (reference sequence). Sequencing was performed with immunoSEQ multiplex PCR; in TCRdb, only in-frame clones are kept and a portion is missing. The profile covers about 140,000 clones, with 88% appearing a single time and 1.5% to 2% taken by the ten largest. This clonotype was sampled from a man between 65 and 79 years old with acute or convalescent COVID-19. The gene calls are TRBV19 and TRBJ1-6; unclear D gene. The sample was peripheral blood. CDR3 nucleotide sequence: TGTGCCAGTAGTATTTTCGAGGGTGGTGGATCACCCCTCCACTTT. Amino acid sequence: CASSIFEGGGSPLHF.